This TCR beta chain was recovered during a study of T cells in lung cancer brain metastases. Generated by immunoSEQ multiplex PCR, the TCRdb table keeps only in-frame clones and is missing some. The table shows some 7,000 clones, with 70% to 90% occurring only once. Sequenced material: tumor tissue from the primary lung tumor. The clonotype was recovered from a man in his forties or fifties with non-small cell lung cancer.

The CDR3 coding sequence is TGTGCCAGCAGCTTAATAGTAGGACAGCCCCAGCATTTT. Translating it yields CASSLIVGQPQHF. The chain is built from TRBV7-9 and TRBJ1-5; no clear D. The length of the CDR3 is 13 residues. V lost 2 bases and J 7 bases, leaving 9 bases between the germline ends. CDR1 SEHNR and CDR2 FQNEAQ come from the germline V gene (reference sequence).